The clone carrying this T cell receptor (beta chain) was seen many times. The TCR beta CDR3 regions underwent amplification using RNA transcripts as the source. Carried out on the TCR CDR3, a first-round RT-PCR used the HTBI primer set. Using its own MiXCR run on the multiplex PCR reads, TCRdb lists one record per CDR3 protein. The top ten hold roughly 14% of the sample, which has more than 450,000 distinct CDR3 sequences, less than 15% seen once. This sample was taken from a study of T cells in Graves' hyperthyroidism and ophthalmopathy. V gave up 3 bases and J gave up 0 bases; unmatched junction bases: 9. This CDR3 spans 19 amino acids. Germline CDR1 reads SGHVS; CDR2 reads FNYEAQ.

The V call is TRBV7-6, the J call TRBJ1-6; 9 nucleotides agree with TRBD1. Sequencing was done on a sample of blood. The receptor was derived from a woman in her 40s with Graves' hyperthyroidism. As DNA, the CDR3 is TGTGCCAGCAGCTTGGCCGGGACAGGGACGGACTCCTATAATTCACCCCTCCACTTT. It codes for CASSLAGTGTDSYNSPLHF.